A selection of T cell receptor beta chains follows, all from one sample in a study of blood T cells in healthy people across ages. Via MiXCR, TCRdb re-called the 5' RACE reads, giving one row per CDR3 protein. Here the sample spans more than 700,000 distinct CDR3 sequences, about 42% being singletons. Sequencing was done on a sample of blood. These receptors all stem from a man older than 75 in good health. The CDR3 runs from the conserved cysteine through the conserved F or W. The D gene is left open where the match is weak. The listing skips clone size in some rows; elsewhere it reads once, few, many or a size class.

v_gene	d_gene	abundance	j_gene	CDR3aa	CDR3nt
TRBV20-1	NA	NA	TRBJ2-1	CNATGQGKSSYNEQFF	TGCAATGCTACCGGGCAGGGGAAGAGCTCCTACAATGAGCAGTTCTTC
TRBV2	NA	NA	TRBJ1-6	CASMRGEGSPLHF	TGTGCCAGCATGAGAGGGGAAGGATCACCCCTCCACTTT
TRBV9	TRBD1	NA	TRBJ1-5	CASSSQGGDQPQHF	TGTGCCAGCAGCTCACAGGGGGGAGATCAGCCCCAGCATTTT
TRBV12-3/TRBV12-4	NA	NA	TRBJ2-3	CASSPAGHLFTDTQYF	TGTGCCAGCAGTCCCGCCGGACACTTATTCACAGATACGCAGTATTTT
TRBV12-3/TRBV12-4	TRBD1	NA	TRBJ2-7	CASSSKTGGEQYF	TGTGCCAGCAGTTCCAAAACAGGGGGAGAGCAGTACTTC
TRBV2	TRBD1	few	TRBJ2-7	CASSGQGFEQYF	TGTGCCAGCAGCGGACAGGGATTCGAGCAGTACTTC
TRBV7-2	NA	NA	TRBJ2-7	CASNLGGKLYEQYF	TGTGCCAGCAACTTAGGGGGAAAACTCTACGAGCAGTACTTC
TRBV6-5	TRBD1	NA	TRBJ2-3	CASSSGQGLTDTQYF	TGTGCCAGCAGTTCAGGACAGGGCCTCACAGATACGCAGTATTTT
TRBV4-3	NA	NA	TRBJ2-7	CASSQDWSSYNEQYF	TGCGCCAGCAGCCAAGACTGGAGCTCCTACAATGAGCAGTACTTC
TRBV12-3/TRBV12-4	TRBD2	NA	TRBJ2-7	CASSDPGLATEQYF	TGTGCCAGCAGTGATCCGGGACTAGCGACGGAGCAGTACTTC
TRBV12-3/TRBV12-4	TRBD1	NA	TRBJ1-1	CASSDRGMRTEAFF	TGTGCCAGCAGCGACAGGGGAATGAGAACTGAAGCTTTCTTT
TRBV5-1	NA	many	TRBJ1-1	CASSLARTEGEAFF	TGCGCCAGCAGCTTGGCCAGGACAGAGGGTGAAGCTTTCTTT
TRBV20-1	TRBD2	many	TRBJ2-1	CSTHGLAGTSSYNEQFF	TGCAGCACTCATGGACTAGCGGGGACCAGCTCCTACAATGAGCAGTTCTTC
TRBV4-3	TRBD2	many	TRBJ2-3	CASSQEPSGNTDTQYF	TGCGCCAGCAGCCAAGAACCTAGCGGGAACACAGATACGCAGTATTTT
TRBV7-3	NA	NA	TRBJ2-5	CASSVLGPGETQYF	TGTGCCAGCAGCGTATTGGGGCCGGGAGAGACCCAGTACTTC
TRBV20-1	NA	few	TRBJ1-1	CSARDPRGNTEAFF	TGCAGTGCTAGAGATCCCAGGGGCAACACTGAAGCTTTCTTT
TRBV13	TRBD1	NA	TRBJ2-5	CASSSLGTGKETQYF	TGTGCCAGCAGCTCCCTGGGGACAGGGAAAGAGACCCAGTACTTC
TRBV20-1	TRBD2	few	TRBJ2-3	CSAGLAGGPWADTQYF	TGCAGTGCAGGACTAGCGGGAGGGCCTTGGGCAGATACGCAGTATTTT
TRBV7-2	NA	few	TRBJ1-5	CASSDIFSNQPQHF	TGTGCCAGCAGCGACATATTTAGCAATCAGCCCCAGCATTTT
TRBV6-2/TRBV6-3	TRBD1	NA	TRBJ2-7	CASSRTGASSYEQYF	TGTGCCAGCAGCCGAACAGGGGCTAGCTCCTACGAGCAGTACTTC
TRBV4-2	NA	few	TRBJ2-7	CASKTPFYEQYF	TGTGCCAGCAAGACCCCGTTCTACGAGCAGTACTTC
TRBV6-2/TRBV6-3	NA	NA	TRBJ2-3	CASSSSPSGTDTQYF	TGTGCCAGCAGTTCGTCGCCGTCAGGCACGGATACGCAGTATTTT
TRBV4-1	TRBD2	many	TRBJ2-1	CASNPYGRAVNEQFF	TGCGCCAGCAACCCTTACGGGAGGGCCGTCAATGAGCAGTTCTTC
TRBV2	TRBD2	NA	TRBJ2-6	CASSELAANSGANVLTF	TGTGCCAGCAGTGAACTAGCGGCGAATTCTGGGGCCAATGTCCTGACTTTC
TRBV7-3	TRBD2	NA	TRBJ2-3	CASSSPELAGGTDTQYF	TGTGCCAGCAGCTCCCCCGAACTAGCGGGGGGGACAGATACGCAGTATTTT
TRBV6-2/TRBV6-3	TRBD1	NA	TRBJ2-7	CASRDRAIYEQYF	TGTGCCAGCAGGGACAGGGCCATCTACGAGCAGTACTTC
TRBV30	NA	NA	TRBJ2-7	CAWSVGAESYNEQYF	TGTGCCTGGAGCGTAGGGGCGGAGTCCTACAATGAGCAGTACTTC
TRBV12-3/TRBV12-4	NA	NA	TRBJ2-3	CASSFRVGADTQYF	TGTGCCAGCAGTTTCAGAGTGGGAGCAGATACGCAGTATTTT
TRBV5-5	TRBD2	few	TRBJ2-5	CASSRTSGGQETQYF	TGTGCCAGCAGCCGGACTAGCGGGGGCCAAGAGACCCAGTACTTC
TRBV11-2	NA	NA	TRBJ2-2	CASSLAFAGELFF	TGTGCCAGCAGCTTAGCGTTTGCCGGGGAGCTGTTTTTT
TRBV4-3	NA	NA	TRBJ2-3	CASSQYLVSDTQYF	TGCGCCAGCAGCCAATACCTAGTATCAGATACGCAGTATTTT
TRBV24-1	NA	NA	TRBJ2-1	CATSETGSTSHNEQFF	TGTGCCACCAGTGAAACCGGGTCCACCTCCCACAATGAGCAGTTCTTC
TRBV18	NA	few	TRBJ2-5	CASSGETQYF	TGTGCCAGCTCAGGAGAGACCCAGTACTTC
TRBV7-8	TRBD2	few	TRBJ2-1	CASSLAGGPLGNEQFF	TGTGCCAGCAGCTTAGCGGGAGGGCCCCTGGGCAATGAGCAGTTCTTC
TRBV5-1	TRBD1	NA	TRBJ1-1	CASKRDRGDTEAFF	TGCGCCAGCAAAAGGGACAGGGGGGACACTGAAGCTTTCTTT
TRBV29-1	NA	NA	TRBJ2-7	CSDRYSYNEQYF	TGCAGCGATCGTTACTCCTACAATGAGCAGTACTTC
TRBV29-1	NA	NA	TRBJ1-2	CSVEDGDNYGYTF	TGCAGCGTTGAAGACGGCGATAACTATGGCTACACCTTC
TRBV20-1	TRBD2	few	TRBJ2-7	CSASLGLAGASYEQYF	TGCAGTGCTAGCCTAGGGCTAGCGGGTGCCTCCTACGAGCAGTACTTC
TRBV20-1	TRBD2	NA	TRBJ2-1	CSGSLAGVSYNEQFF	TGCAGTGGGTCACTAGCGGGAGTATCCTACAATGAGCAGTTCTTC
TRBV4-3	NA	NA	TRBJ1-5	CASGPLGGQPQHF	TGCGCCAGCGGCCCCTTAGGTGGTCAGCCCCAGCATTTT
TRBV19	TRBD1	NA	TRBJ2-5	CASSIAGTVKETQYF	TGTGCCAGTAGTATAGCTGGGACAGTGAAAGAGACCCAGTACTTC
TRBV30	TRBD2	NA	TRBJ2-1	CAWRARGRVGTEQFF	TGTGCCTGGAGGGCTCGCGGGAGGGTTGGCACTGAGCAGTTCTTC
TRBV2	NA	few	TRBJ1-1	CASTEGWNTEAFF	TGTGCCAGTACCGAGGGATGGAACACTGAAGCTTTCTTT
TRBV14	NA	NA	TRBJ2-2	CASSKRETTNTGELFF	TGTGCCAGCAGCAAAAGGGAGACTACCAACACCGGGGAGCTGTTTTTT
TRBV5-5	TRBD1	NA	TRBJ1-3	CASTMPGQGGLSGNTIYF	TGTGCCAGCACCATGCCGGGACAGGGGGGACTCTCTGGAAACACCATATATTTT
TRBV20-1	NA	NA	TRBJ2-7	CSAKGRGYEQYF	TGCAGTGCTAAAGGCAGGGGCTACGAGCAGTACTTC
TRBV5-6	NA	many	TRBJ2-7	CASTEWTAPYEQYF	TGTGCCAGCACCGAATGGACAGCCCCCTACGAGCAGTACTTC